This TCR beta chain comes out of a study of blood T cell repertoires in COVID-19. Study in general: Acute and convalescent COVID-19 samples came from the United States, Italy and Spain. Sources were T cells, B-cell-depleted T cells, or PBMCs; the material itself was cDNA or gDNA.

Original processing notes: How many nucleated cells were present was estimated from reference gene primer amplification. Sequencing was performed with immunoSEQ multiplex PCR; in TCRdb, only in-frame clones are kept and a portion is missing. The DNA gave D and trimming, while V, J and clone size come from that table. The table includes just over 250,000 clones, around 87% detected once. The CDR3 loop spans 16 amino acids. The germline V gene has CDR1 LNHNV and CDR2 YYDKDF (reference sequence). V lost 3 bases to trimming and J lost 4 bases, with 16 bases between them. The sequenced material came from peripheral blood. This TCR came from a woman aged 50 to 60 with acute or convalescent COVID-19. The chain recombines TRBV15 with TRBJ1-3, with a possible D match to TRBD1 (5 bases). CDR3 residues: CATSSQARAGGNTIYF. The CDR3 bases are TGTGCCACCAGCAGCCAGGCCAGGGCAGGGGGAAACACCATATATTTT.